This passage covers 26 T cell receptor beta chains from one sample sequenced in a study of radiation and T cells in renal cell carcinoma. Time point defined: blood 4 weeks post-SBRT, at nephrectomy. Described treatment: 15 Gy SBRT to primary tumor, nephrectomy 4 weeks later. Profiling relied on immunoSEQ multiplex PCR, and the TCRdb table lists in-frame clones only, not all of them. This sample has approximately 70,000 clones, with 70% to 80% found just once. This specimen was blood, taken from a patient whose treatment included radiotherapy and nephrectomy. The origin of the receptors is a man between 60 and 75 years old with renal cell carcinoma.

The rearrangement links TRBV19 to TRBJ2-1; TRBD2 matches at 8 bases. With V trimmed by 3 bases and J by 2 bases, 3 bases remained unmatched. The CDR3 has 15 residues. CDR1 is LNHDA and CDR2 is SQIVND in the germline V gene (reference sequence). The DNA of the CDR3 is TGTGCCAGTAGTATCTCTAGCGGGCCCTACAATGAGCAGTTCTTC. Translated: CASSISSGPYNEQFF.

This clone was seen more than once but under ten times. J is TRBJ1-2 and V is TRBV4-3; D is undetermined. Germline lookup yields CDR1 LGHNA and CDR2 YSLEER. CDR3 length: 16 residues. Trimming stripped 0 bases from V and 0 bases from J, with 11 bases between. The CDR3: CASSQEATVANYGYTF. The CDR3 region has the DNA TGCGCCAGCAGCCAAGAGGCAACAGTGGCTAACTATGGCTACACCTTC.

This clone was seen a handful of times. In the same sample, other DNA sequences code for this CDR3. This chain uses TRBV7-9 with TRBJ1-1; no clear D gene. Per the germline V gene, CDR1 is SEHNR and CDR2 is FQNEAQ (reference sequence). V was trimmed by 3 bases and J by 1 base, leaving 6 bases between them. This CDR3 spans 13 amino acids. CDR3 in DNA: TGTGCCAGCAGCTTTGGCCGGAACACTGAAGCTTTCTTT. Translation: CASSFGRNTEAFF.

This chain connects TRBV7-3 to TRBJ2-5; 12 nucleotides agree with TRBD2. J lost 5 bases, V lost 5 bases, and 3 bases had no gene match. The CDR3 spans 14 residues. CDR1 and CDR2 from the germline V gene are SGHTA and FQGTGA. This CDR3 is CASSRTSGMETQYF. In nucleotides, the CDR3 is TGTGCCAGCAGCCGGACTAGCGGGATGGAGACCCAGTACTTC.

This clone occurred a few times. The chain links TRBV15 to TRBJ1-1; TRBD1 aligns across 7 bases. The V gene end was trimmed by 0 bases and the J gene end by 1 base; junction bases not matched to a gene: 5. Germline CDR1 is LNHNV and CDR2 is YYDKDF (reference sequence). The CDR3 is made up of 16 amino acids. The DNA for the CDR3 is TGTGCCACCAGCAGAGAAGCCGGGACAGCGAACACTGAAGCTTTCTTT. The encoded protein is CATSREAGTANTEAFF.

The chain employs TRBV15 and TRBJ2-3; perhaps TRBD1 as D (5 bases). Germline CDR1 and CDR2: LNHNV and YYDKDF (reference sequence). The CDR3 covers 16 residues. V shed 5 bases and J shed 0 bases, with 15 bases lying between them. CDR3 coding DNA: TGTGCCACCAGCCTACGAACAGGATCTAGCACAGATACGCAGTATTTT. This encodes CATSLRTGSSTDTQYF.

As DNA, the CDR3 is TGTGCCAGCAGCTATCGGACAGGGGGGGCCAACGTCCTGACTTTC. This codes for CASSYRTGGANVLTF. The rearrangement links TRBV14 to TRBJ2-6, with 8 positions matching TRBD1. The CDR3 is 15 amino acids. Germline CDR1 SGHDN, CDR2 FVKESK. The J segment lost 4 bases and the V segment lost 5 bases, leaving 4 bases of the junction unmatched.

This chain uses TRBV29-1 with TRBJ1-1; D is ambiguous. The CDR3 extends over 13 amino acids. V was shortened by 4 bases and J by 4 bases, with 13 bases between the two germline ends. The germline V gene has CDR1 SQVTM and CDR2 ANQGSEA. CDR3 residues: CSVVSQKGTEAFF. In DNA form, the CDR3 reads TGCAGCGTTGTATCACAGAAGGGCACTGAAGCTTTCTTT.

The chain links TRBV2 to TRBJ2-5, with TRBD1 matching 9 bases. The germline CDR1 and CDR2 sequences are SNHLY and FYNNEI. The V gene end was trimmed by 9 bases and the J gene end by 5 bases; junction bases not matched to a gene: 10. The CDR3 is 14 residues long. For the CDR3, the DNA is TGTGCCAGTCTCCATGGACAGGGGTTGGAGACCCAGTACTTC. Its translation: CASLHGQGLETQYF.

The V gene is TRBV11-2, the J gene TRBJ2-5; D is unresolved. This CDR3 spans 12 amino acids. V was cut by 2 bases and J by 3 bases, with 4 bases left in between. The germline V gene has CDR1 SGHAT and CDR2 FQNNGV. CDR3 region: CASSLYKETQYF. In DNA form, the CDR3 reads TGTGCCAGCAGCTTATATAAAGAGACCCAGTACTTC.

The V gene is TRBV7-9, the J gene TRBJ1-1; 8 nucleotides match TRBD1. Germline trimming cut 2 bases from V and 4 bases from J; bases unmatched to any gene: 3. Germline values: CDR1 SEHNR, CDR2 FQNEAQ (reference sequence). This CDR3 contains 14 residues. CDR3 sequence: CASSLRTGSTEAFF. For the CDR3, the DNA is TGTGCCAGCAGCTTAAGGACAGGGAGCACTGAAGCTTTCTTT.

The rearrangement links TRBV30 to TRBJ1-4, with D possibly TRBD1 on 5 matching bases. The CDR3 covers 13 residues. CDR1 is GTSNPN, CDR2 SVGIG, per germline (reference sequence). Trimming stripped 2 bases from V and 5 bases from J, with 9 bases between. In nucleotides, the CDR3 is TGTGCCTGGAGTAGGGGACCAAATGAAAAACTGTTTTTT. It translates to CAWSRGPNEKLFF.

The chain links TRBV6-1 to TRBJ2-2, with a possible D match to TRBD1 (5 bases). Germline CDR1 reads MNHNS; CDR2 reads SASEGT. The CDR3 contains 17 residues. Trimming took off 1 base at V and 0 bases at J, with 12 bases between the two ends. CDR3 amino acids: CASSEGWGSTNTGELFF. The CDR3 coding sequence is TGTGCCAGCAGTGAAGGCTGGGGCAGCACGAACACCGGGGAGCTGTTTTTT.

This chain links TRBV11-1 with TRBJ2-7, with 9 bases matching TRBD2. The ends lost 5 bases at V and 0 bases at J; junction bases unmatched: 8. CDR3 size: 16 residues. CDR1 is SGHAT and CDR2 is FQDESV in the germline V gene (reference sequence). This CDR3 reads CASSPRLAGSSYEQYV. CDR3 in DNA: TGTGCCAGCAGCCCACGGCTAGCGGGGAGCTCCTACGAGCAGTACGTC.

This sequence joins TRBV11-3 and TRBJ2-7; TRBD2 aligns across 9 bases. CDR1 is SGHNT, CDR2 YENEEA, per germline. The J segment lost 3 bases and the V segment lost 1 base, leaving 1 base of the junction unmatched. The CDR3 sequence is 14 residues long. DNA of the CDR3: TGTGCCAGCAGCTTAGGTAGCGGGAGCTACGAGCAGTACGTC. Translating it yields CASSLGSGSYEQYV.

The chain links TRBV6-6 to TRBJ2-1; tentatively, D is TRBD2 (6 bases). CDR1 and CDR2 from the germline V gene are MNHNY and SVGAGI (reference sequence). V was shortened by 6 bases and J by 7 bases, with 7 bases between the two germline ends. The CDR3 covers 11 residues. For the CDR3, the DNA is TGTGCCAGCAGACTAGCAAATGAGCAGTTCTTC. Its translation: CASRLANEQFF.

The chain joins TRBV11-2 to TRBJ1-1, with D unresolved. This CDR3 contains 14 residues. V was shortened by 5 bases and J by 7 bases, with 17 bases between the two germline ends. Germline values: CDR1 SGHAT, CDR2 FQNNGV. CDR3: CASSPLIPDGEAFF. The CDR3, as DNA: TGTGCCAGCAGCCCTTTAATTCCCGACGGTGAAGCTTTCTTT.

This sequence joins TRBV19 and TRBJ1-2; D call uncertain. CDR1 LNHDA and CDR2 SQIVND come from the germline V gene (reference sequence). Trimming took 2 bases from V and 5 from J, leaving 6 bases between them. The CDR3 is made up of 12 amino acids. The CDR3 region has the DNA TGTGCCAGTAGTATAACAAGTTATGGCTACACCTTC. Translating it yields CASSITSYGYTF. Supplemented by reference TRBV19 and TRBJ1-2, the full variable domain reads DGGITQSPKYLFRKEGQNVTLSCEQNLNHDAMYWYRQDPGQGLRLIYYSQIVNDFQKGDIAEGYSVSREKKESFPLTVTSAQKNPTAFYLCASSITSYGYTFGSGTRLTVV.

This clone was counted a few times. This sequence joins TRBV6-5 and TRBJ1-1, with D perhaps matching TRBD1 (6 bases). Trimming pared 2 bases from V and 1 base from J, leaving 8 bases between. Germline V gene lookup returns CDR1 MNHEY and CDR2 SVGAGI. The CDR3 is 14 residues long. CDR3 nucleotide sequence: TGTGCCAGCAGTTACGACAGGAAGAACACTGAAGCTTTCTTT. It codes for CASSYDRKNTEAFF.

This clone was recorded once. The V call is TRBV5-1, the J call TRBJ1-1; D remains ambiguous. The V gene's germline CDR1 is SGHRS and CDR2 YFSETQ. V was pared by 1 base and J by 1 base, with 5 bases between. The CDR3 covers 13 residues. The CDR3: CASSLSPNTEAFF. CDR3 DNA: TGCGCCAGCAGCTTGTCCCCGAACACTGAAGCTTTCTTT.

The genes are TRBV6-5 and TRBJ1-5; 8 bases line up with TRBD1. The CDR3 loop spans 15 amino acids. V dropped 4 bases and J dropped 4; count of bases not matched to a gene: 6. Per the germline V gene, CDR1 is MNHEY and CDR2 is SVGAGI. In DNA form, the CDR3 reads TGTGCCAGCAGTTCAGGACAGGGTGGTAATCAGCCCCAGCATTTT. This gives the protein CASSSGQGGNQPQHF.

J is TRBJ2-2 and V is TRBV7-8; D gene unclear. The germline V gene has CDR1 SGHVS and CDR2 FQNEAQ. The CDR3 extends over 15 amino acids. The V and J ends lost 1 base and 5 bases respectively, with 11 bases between them. CDR3: CASSLEVRRTGELFF. The CDR3 nucleotides read TGTGCCAGCAGCTTAGAAGTGCGCCGGACCGGGGAGCTGTTTTTT.

J is TRBJ2-3 and V is TRBV5-8; 8 nucleotides match TRBD2. The CDR3 totals 15 residues. Germline loops: CDR1 SGHTS, CDR2 YDEGEE. The V and J ends lost 5 bases and 2 bases, in that order; junction bases with no gene match: 7. The CDR3 protein is CASRYIAGLTDTQYF. Written as DNA, the CDR3 is TGTGCCAGCAGATATATAGCGGGACTCACAGATACGCAGTATTTT.

In this sample, this clone turned up once. V usage is TRBV7-8 and J usage is TRBJ1-2; TRBD1 aligns across 9 bases. Germline CDR1 and CDR2: SGHVS and FQNEAQ. J gave up 6 bases and V 0 bases, and 8 bases lay outside the gene matches. The length of the CDR3 is 16 residues. CDR3 residues: CASSLATGQGTHGYTF. The CDR3 DNA reads TGTGCCAGCAGCTTAGCGACCGGACAGGGGACCCATGGCTACACCTTC.

This chain links TRBV19 with TRBJ1-5; D not resolved. The CDR3 extends over 12 amino acids. Germline-derived CDR1 and CDR2 are LNHDA and SQIVND (reference sequence). Trimming shortened V by 5 bases and J by 6 bases, and 8 bases separated the two germline ends. CDR3 in DNA: TGTGCCAGTAGTCCGGCCGTTCAGCCCCAGCATTTT. Translating gives CASSPAVQPQHF.

The chain employs TRBV29-1 and TRBJ1-2; D ambiguous. V lost 7 bases and J lost 7, with 16 bases in between. The CDR3 has 12 residues. CDR1 is SQVTM, CDR2 ANQGSEA, per germline. The CDR3 DNA follows: TGCAGCGACGGTGATTTAACGGTTGGCTACACCTTC. Protein sequence: CSDGDLTVGYTF.